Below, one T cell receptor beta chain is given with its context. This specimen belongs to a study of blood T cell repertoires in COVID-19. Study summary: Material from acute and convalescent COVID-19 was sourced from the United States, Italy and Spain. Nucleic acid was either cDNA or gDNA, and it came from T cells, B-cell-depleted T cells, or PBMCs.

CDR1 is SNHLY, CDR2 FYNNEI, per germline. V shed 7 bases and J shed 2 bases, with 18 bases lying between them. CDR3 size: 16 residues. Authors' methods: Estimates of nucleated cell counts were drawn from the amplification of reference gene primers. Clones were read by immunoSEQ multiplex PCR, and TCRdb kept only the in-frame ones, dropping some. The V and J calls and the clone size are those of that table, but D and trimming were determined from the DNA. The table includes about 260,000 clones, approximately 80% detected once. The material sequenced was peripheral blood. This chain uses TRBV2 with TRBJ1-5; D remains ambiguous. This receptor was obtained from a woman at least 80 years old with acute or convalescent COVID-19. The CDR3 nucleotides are TGTGCCAGCACCCCCGGTTCGAGGGCAGGCAATCAGCCCCAGCATTTT. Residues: CASTPGSRAGNQPQHF.